The present T cell receptor (beta chain) was sequenced within a study of glioma-infiltrating T cells after dendritic cell vaccination. The CDR3 contains 14 residues. V lost 5 bases, J lost 8 bases, and 18 bases lay in between. Looked up from germline, CDR1 is MDHEN and CDR2 is SYDVKM. TCRB CDR3 was amplified from 2 ug genomic DNA or less. The method was immunoSEQ multiplex PCR; TCRdb's version includes in-frame clones alone and lacks a portion of them. The sample contains 85,000 to 100,000 clones, around 84% of which appear only once. Stated time point: after dendritic cell vaccination, including at tumor progression/relapse.

The V and J genes are TRBV28 and TRBJ1-2, with a weak D call TRBD1 (6 bases). The starting material was blood, obtained after dendritic cell vaccination. This TCR came from a human donor with glioblastoma. This chain's CDR3 is CASSRNRELGGYTF. DNA for the CDR3: TGTGCCAGCAGTCGAAACAGGGAGTTGGGCGGCTACACCTTC.